The 25 T cell receptor beta chains below come from one sample, sequenced in a study of vaccination and CD4 T cells after COVID-19. Their antigens are not known. The study sequenced cultured CD4+ T cell DNA using the Oncomine TCR Beta short-read assay. TCRdb re-called the PCR reads with MiXCR, one entry per CDR3 protein. The sample has approximately 15,000 distinct CDR3 sequences, around 31% seen once; the top ten hold around 14%. Treatment of the sample: approximately nine-day PBMC culture with coronavirus spike peptide pools or control peptides (ViraFEST assay). Sequenced input: cultured CD4+ T cells from blood. The receptors come from a human donor with COVID-19.

A few counts support this clonotype. The rearrangement uses TRBV19 and TRBJ1-5; D ambiguous. Germline V gene sequence: CDR1 LNHDA, CDR2 SQIVND (reference sequence). The CDR3 extends over 13 amino acids. V lost 3 bases, J lost 3 bases, and 6 bases lay in between. CDR3 bases: TGTGCCAGTAGTATGGAGCACAATCAGCCCCAGCATTTT. This codes for CASSMEHNQPQHF.

In this sample, this clonotype turned up a few times. The chain recombines TRBV20-1 with TRBJ1-5; TRBD1 matches at 10 bases. The CDR3 sequence is 15 residues long. V was pared by 3 bases and J by 8 bases, with 10 bases of the junction left unmatched. Germline V gene sequence: CDR1 DFQATT, CDR2 SNEGSKA (reference sequence). DNA for the CDR3: TGCAGTGCTAGCGGTCACGGGACAGGGGTGAAGCCCCAGCATTTT. The encoded protein is CSASGHGTGVKPQHF.

This chain links TRBV12-3 or TRBV12-4 with TRBJ2-3; a possible D gene is TRBD2 (6 bases). The V and J ends lost 5 bases and 1 base respectively, with 19 bases between them. The CDR3 runs 17 residues. The CDR3 protein is CASSPGETSFGTDTQYF. In nucleotides, the CDR3 is TGTGCCAGCAGTCCCGGGGAGACTAGTTTCGGCACAGATACGCAGTATTTT.

V is TRBV5-1 and J is TRBJ2-3; no definite D call. The germline gives CDR1 SGHRS, CDR2 YFSETQ. The CDR3 has 15 amino acids. V lost 0 bases, J lost 1 base, and 9 bases lay in between. CDR3 amino acids: CASSLVELGTDTQYF. The CDR3, as DNA: TGCGCCAGCAGCTTGGTGGAGTTAGGCACAGATACGCAGTATTTT. Full variable domain (rest looked up from reference TRBV5-1 and TRBJ2-3): KAGVTQTPRYLIKTRGQQVTLSCSPISGHRSVSWYQQTPGQGLQFLFEYFSETQRNKGNFPGRFSGRQFSNSRSEMNVSTLELGDSALYLCASSLVELGTDTQYFGPGTRLTVL.

This chain joins TRBV7-8 and TRBJ1-1; TRBD1 is a possible D gene (5 bases). CDR1 and CDR2 (germline): SGHVS, FQNEAQ. V was trimmed by 8 bases and J by 4 bases, leaving 17 bases between them. The CDR3 spans 14 residues. Written as DNA, the CDR3 is TGTGCCAGCGGGCGAGGGGCAGAAGGCACTGAAGCTTTCTTT. It translates to CASGRGAEGTEAFF. The whole variable domain, remainder taken from reference TRBV7-8 and TRBJ1-1, is GAGVSQSPRYKVAKRGQDVALRCDPISGHVSLFWYQQALGQGPEFLTYFQNEAQLDKSGLPSDRFFAERPEGSVSTLKIQRTQQEDSAVYLCASGRGAEGTEAFFGQGTRLTVV.

The V gene is TRBV25-1, the J gene TRBJ1-5, with 9 bases lining up with TRBD1. The CDR3 has 14 amino acids. Looked up from germline, CDR1 is MGHDK and CDR2 is SYGVNS. The J segment lost 5 bases and the V segment lost 6 bases, leaving 5 bases of the junction unmatched. CDR3 residues: CASRGQGIYQPQHF. DNA of the CDR3: TGTGCCAGCAGAGGACAGGGGATTTATCAGCCCCAGCATTTT.

This clonotype turned up a few times. The CDR3 DNA is TGTGCCAGCAGCCAGACCCTGGGCGGGGAGCTGTTTTTT. It encodes CASSQTLGGELFF. V usage is TRBV14 and J usage is TRBJ2-2, with D uncertain. Looked up from germline, CDR1 is SGHDN and CDR2 is FVKESK. Between the trimmed V and J ends, which lost 3 bases and 7 bases, there was a span of 9 bases. The CDR3 spans 13 residues.

This chain links TRBV6-1 with TRBJ1-3; D possibly corresponds to TRBD1 (6 bases). V lost 6 bases to trimming and J lost 3 bases, with 18 bases between them. Germline V gene sequence: CDR1 MNHNS, CDR2 SASEGT. The CDR3 consists of 16 residues. In DNA, the CDR3 is TGTGCCAGCAGGGCAAGTCAGGGGATTGGTGGAAACACCATATATTTT. It yields the protein CASRASQGIGGNTIYF.

The genes are TRBV6-5 and TRBJ1-1, with a possible D match to TRBD1 (6 bases). The CDR3 length is 15 residues. The V end lost 2 bases, the J end lost 5 bases, and 15 bases lay between the germline ends. CDR1 and CDR2 (germline): MNHEY, SVGAGI. The CDR3 is CASSYNRVGYTEAFF. The DNA for the CDR3 is TGTGCCAGCAGTTACAACAGGGTTGGGTATACTGAAGCTTTCTTT.

The V and J genes are TRBV6-1 and TRBJ2-5, with D perhaps matching TRBD1 or TRBD2 (6 bases each). This CDR3 spans 14 amino acids. Trimming shortened V by 6 bases and J by 1 base, and 12 bases separated the two germline ends. From germline, CDR1 is MNHNS and CDR2 SASEGT. The CDR3 reads CASSRGLVQETQYF. CDR3 bases: TGTGCCAGCAGCAGGGGACTGGTCCAAGAGACCCAGTACTTC.

The chain couples TRBV25-1 to TRBJ2-2; D unclear. Germline V lookup: CDR1 MGHDK, CDR2 SYGVNS. V was clipped by 9 bases and J by 2 bases, with 4 bases between them. The CDR3 has 11 amino acids. The CDR3 sequence: CASSNTGELFF. The DNA for the CDR3 is TGTGCCAGTTCCAACACCGGGGAGCTGTTTTTT.

The chain links TRBV20-1 to TRBJ1-4; D ambiguous. This CDR3 region has 12 residues. Germline V lookup: CDR1 DFQATT, CDR2 SNEGSKA (reference sequence). The V end was cut by 3 bases, the J end by 14 bases, with 16 bases between. This CDR3 reads CSASLVPRGLFF. As DNA, the CDR3 is TGCAGTGCTAGTCTGGTTCCTAGAGGGCTGTTTTTT.

The V and J genes are TRBV6-5 and TRBJ1-2; 9 bases match TRBD1. V was pared by 0 bases and J by 4 bases, with 6 bases of the junction left unmatched. The CDR3 runs to 16 residues. Germline assignment: CDR1 MNHEY and CDR2 SVGAGI. Written as DNA, the CDR3 is TGTGCCAGCAGTTACTCCCGGGACAGGGAACGCTATGGCTACACCTTC. This gives the protein CASSYSRDRERYGYTF.

This clonotype showed up just a few times. The chain uses TRBV11-2 and TRBJ2-5, with 10 bases that match TRBD2. V lost 5 bases to trimming and J lost 5 bases; unmatched junction nucleotides: 8. This CDR3 contains 15 residues. Germline assignment: CDR1 SGHAT and CDR2 FQNNGV. CDR3 nucleotides: TGTGCCAGCAGCCTCAGCGGGGGGGCCGGCGAGACCCAGTACTTC. Translating it yields CASSLSGGAGETQYF.

There are a few counts of this clonotype. The chain combines TRBV6-1 with TRBJ2-5; D possibly corresponds to TRBD2 (6 bases). This CDR3 region has 14 residues. Germline V gene data show CDR1 as MNHNS and CDR2 as SASEGT. The germline V and J ends were trimmed by 6 bases and 5 bases, with 16 bases remaining between them. The CDR3 DNA follows: TGTGCCAGCAGCCAAACCCAGGGAGGTGAGACCCAGTACTTC. It translates to CASSQTQGGETQYF.

The CDR3 loop reads CASSYSDSGYTF. CDR3 nucleotide sequence: TGTGCCAGCAGTTACTCAGACAGTGGCTACACCTTC. The chain links TRBV6-5 to TRBJ1-2; D may be TRBD1 (5 bases). The length of the CDR3 is 12 residues. The germline gives CDR1 MNHEY, CDR2 SVGAGI. Trimming took off 0 bases at V and 7 bases at J, with 6 bases between the two ends.

This clonotype has a single count. This chain joins TRBV11-2 and TRBJ2-7, with D perhaps TRBD2 (7 bases). The germline V and J ends were trimmed by 3 bases and 7 bases, with 19 bases remaining between them. CDR1 is SGHAT and CDR2 is FQNNGV in the germline V gene. The CDR3 runs 15 residues. The CDR3 here is CASSFVQPGGGEQYF. CDR3 DNA sequence: TGTGCCAGCAGCTTCGTCCAGCCGGGGGGCGGGGAGCAGTACTTC.

This chain joins TRBV30 and TRBJ2-5; TRBD1 aligns across 8 bases. The germline CDR1 and CDR2 sequences are GTSNPN and SVGIG (reference sequence). The CDR3 length is 14 residues. The trim removed 4 bases at V and 4 bases at J, leaving 8 bases unmatched. CDR3 bases: TGTGCCTGGACCAGGGGGCTAGATCTAGAGACCCAGTACTTC. Amino acids: CAWTRGLDLETQYF.

V is TRBV7-9 and J is TRBJ2-7, with 8 bases aligning to TRBD1. Germline-derived CDR1 and CDR2 are SEHNR and FQNEAQ (reference sequence). Germline trimming cut 4 bases from V and 3 bases from J; bases unmatched to any gene: 8. This CDR3 contains 15 residues. The CDR3 DNA follows: TGTGCCAGCAGCTCCCTGGGACAGGCGAACTACGAGCAGTACTTC. This sequence encodes CASSSLGQANYEQYF.

The rearrangement joins TRBV14 to TRBJ1-6, with D maybe TRBD1 (5 bases). CDR1 is SGHDN and CDR2 is FVKESK in the germline V gene. The CDR3 sequence is 15 residues long. V was pared by 3 bases and J by 8 bases, with 14 bases between. CDR3 DNA sequence: TGTGCCAGCAGCCAGCAGTTCAGGGCAGATTCACCCCTCCACTTT. Its translation: CASSQQFRADSPLHF.

This clonotype was seen only a few times. J is TRBJ2-7 and V is TRBV10-1; 11 bases match TRBD2. J was trimmed by 1 base and V by 2 bases; bases with no gene match: 1. The germline CDR1 and CDR2 sequences are WNHNN and SYGVQD (reference sequence). The length of the CDR3 is 15 residues. For the CDR3, the DNA is TGCGCCAGCAGTGAGACTAGCGGGGGATCCTACGAGCAGTACTTC. This translates into CASSETSGGSYEQYF.

The V gene is TRBV20-1, the J gene TRBJ2-7, with TRBD2 matching over 8 bases. This CDR3 contains 15 residues. Germline values: CDR1 DFQATT, CDR2 SNEGSKA (reference sequence). The trim removed 5 bases at V and 3 bases at J, leaving 12 bases unmatched. The CDR3 DNA reads as TGCAGTGCTGCACAACCGGGACTAGGGGACTACGAGCAGTACTTC. Protein: CSAAQPGLGDYEQYF.

This clonotype has more than one count but fewer than ten. The chain carries TRBV7-8 and TRBJ1-3, with 7 bases fitting TRBD1. CDR1 and CDR2 from the germline V gene are SGHVS and FQNEAQ. CDR3 size: 17 residues. Trimming at V came to 5 bases and at J to 2 bases, leaving 12 bases not matched to a gene. The CDR3 protein is CASSQGQGTATGNTIYF. The CDR3 bases are TGTGCCAGCAGCCAAGGCCAGGGGACAGCCACTGGAAACACCATATATTTT.

This clonotype was observed a few times. V usage is TRBV6-1 and J usage is TRBJ2-5; perhaps TRBD1 as D (5 bases). This CDR3 is 12 amino acids long. Germline V gene data show CDR1 as MNHNS and CDR2 as SASEGT. V dropped 10 bases and J dropped 5 bases, with 14 bases sitting between them. The CDR3 region has the DNA TGTGCCACATCAGGGAACCGGGAGACCCAGTACTTC. Amino acids: CATSGNRETQYF.

This clonotype appeared a few times. The CDR3 here is CASRTGLVGLYGYTF. The CDR3 DNA is TGTGCCAGCAGGACAGGGTTAGTGGGGCTTTATGGCTACACCTTC. J is TRBJ1-2 and V is TRBV5-6; 7 positions agree with TRBD1. V lost 5 bases to trimming and J lost 5 bases; unmatched junction nucleotides: 12. CDR3 length: 15 residues. CDR1 and CDR2 from the germline V gene are SGHDT and YYEEEE.